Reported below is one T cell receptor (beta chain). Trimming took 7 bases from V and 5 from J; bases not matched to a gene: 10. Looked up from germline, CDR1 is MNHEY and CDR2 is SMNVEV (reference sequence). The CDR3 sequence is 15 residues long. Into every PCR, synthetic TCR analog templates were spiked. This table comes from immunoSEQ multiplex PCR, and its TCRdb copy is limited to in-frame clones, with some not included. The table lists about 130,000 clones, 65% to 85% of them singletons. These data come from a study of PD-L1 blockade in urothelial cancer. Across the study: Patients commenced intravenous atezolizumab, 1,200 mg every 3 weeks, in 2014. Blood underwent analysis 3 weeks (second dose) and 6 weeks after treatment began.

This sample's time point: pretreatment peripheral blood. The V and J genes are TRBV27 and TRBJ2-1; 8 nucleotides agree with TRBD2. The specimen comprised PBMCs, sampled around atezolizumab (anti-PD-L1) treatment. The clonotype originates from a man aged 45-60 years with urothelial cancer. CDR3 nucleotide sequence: TGTGCCAGCAACCACTGGTCGGGGGGGGACAATGAGCAGTTCTTC. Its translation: CASNHWSGGDNEQFF.